This T cell receptor (beta chain) appears in the sequencing data of a study of CD4 T cells in relation to SARS-CoV-2 and coronaviruses. About the study: ViraFEST: approximately nine-day antigen culture of PBMCs, then TCR beta CDR3 sequencing.

CDR1 is SGHVS and CDR2 is FNYEAQ in the germline V gene. Deletions cut 2 bases from V and 2 bases from J, with 5 bases between. This CDR3 has 13 residues. With regard to this clone: Its antigen is still unknown.

CD4+ T cells from unexposed donors were obtained before the COVID-19 pandemic (2011-2018). CD4+ T cells were isolated from the cells after 10 days of culture. Testing used SARS-CoV-2 S/N and four cold-coronavirus spikes on unexposed-donor CD4+ T cells, cells permitting. The repertoire was sequenced with immunoSEQ multiplex PCR; TCRdb's copy has only in-frame clones and lacks some. The table includes 26,000 or so clones, about three quarters detected once. This sequence originates from a human donor in good health. This chain uses TRBV7-6 with TRBJ2-3; no clear D gene. Material: CD4+ T cells from PBMCs, cultured in vitro. CDR3 sequence: CASSLQYTDTQYF. CDR3 coding DNA: TGTGCCAGCAGCTTACAGTACACAGATACGCAGTATTTT.